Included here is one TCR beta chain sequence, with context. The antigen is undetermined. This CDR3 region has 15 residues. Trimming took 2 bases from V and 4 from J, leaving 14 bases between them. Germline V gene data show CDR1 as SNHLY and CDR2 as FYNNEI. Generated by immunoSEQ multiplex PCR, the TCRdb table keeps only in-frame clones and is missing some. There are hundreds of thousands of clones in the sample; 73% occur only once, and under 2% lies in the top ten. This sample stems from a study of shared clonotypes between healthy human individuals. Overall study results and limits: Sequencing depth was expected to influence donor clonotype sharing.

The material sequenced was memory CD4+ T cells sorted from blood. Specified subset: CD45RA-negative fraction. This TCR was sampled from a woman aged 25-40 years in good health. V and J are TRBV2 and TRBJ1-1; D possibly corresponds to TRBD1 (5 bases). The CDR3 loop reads CASSEYLERGTEAFF. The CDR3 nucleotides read TGTGCCAGCAGTGAATATCTGGAAAGGGGCACTGAAGCTTTCTTT.